This entry lists 8 T cell receptor beta chains sequenced from one sample in a study of T cells after yellow fever vaccination. TCRdb redid the calling of the 5' RACE reads with MiXCR, one entry per CDR3 protein. The data show approximately 10,000 distinct CDR3 sequences, roughly 5.8% seen once. Sequenced material: PBMCs, either bulk or a sorted T-cell subset (CD4+, CD8+, memory, or dextramer-sorted; not recorded which), taken on the day of the yellow fever booster vaccination. The receptors originated from a man aged 25 to 45 who received the YFV17D yellow fever vaccine.

This clonotype was observed at least ten times. In nucleotides, the CDR3 is TGCAGTGCTAGACACAGGGAAGGGAGGCCAGATACGCAGTATTTT. Amino acid sequence: CSARHREGRPDTQYF. The chain carries TRBV20-1 and TRBJ2-3; possibly TRBD1 or TRBD2 for D (6 bases each). This CDR3 contains 15 residues. Between the trimmed V and J ends, which lost 2 bases and 4 bases, there was a span of 16 bases. CDR1 DFQATT and CDR2 SNEGSKA come from the germline V gene (reference sequence).

This clonotype was recorded at least ten times. This chain connects TRBV19 to TRBJ1-5; the D is unclear. CDR1 and CDR2 from the germline V gene are LNHDA and SQIVND (reference sequence). V was clipped by 4 bases and J by 9 bases, with 16 bases between them. The CDR3 has 14 residues. CDR3 in DNA: TGTGCCAGTAGTAACTTTAGGGCCCGAGGGCCCCAGCATTTT. It encodes CASSNFRARGPQHF.

This clonotype is labeled medium-sized. The chain has TRBV2 and TRBJ2-1; D may be TRBD2 (5 bases). This CDR3 is 14 amino acids long. The V end was cut by 2 bases, the J end by 8 bases, with 13 bases between. Germline V gene lookup returns CDR1 SNHLY and CDR2 FYNNEI. The CDR3 loop reads CASSERLAQYEQFF. CDR3 bases: TGTGCCAGCAGTGAACGGCTAGCCCAATATGAGCAGTTCTTC.

This clonotype was seen repeatedly, ten times or more. The chain links TRBV3-1 to TRBJ2-7; 9 bases are a match to TRBD2. V lost 5 bases, J lost 3 bases, and 8 bases stayed unmatched. The CDR3 sequence is 15 residues long. The germline V gene has CDR1 LGHDT and CDR2 YNNKEL (reference sequence). CDR3 in amino acids: CASSSVGTSSYEQYF. Written as DNA, the CDR3 is TGTGCCAGCAGCTCAGTCGGGACTAGCAGCTACGAGCAGTACTTC.

This clonotype was observed at least ten times. The chain uses TRBV18 and TRBJ2-7, with D possibly being TRBD1 or TRBD2 (5 bases each). This CDR3 spans 15 amino acids. V lost 2 bases and J lost 2, with 13 bases in between. CDR1 KGHSH and CDR2 LQKENI come from the germline V gene. The CDR3 region is CASSPNRDAAYEQYF. The CDR3 region has the DNA TGTGCCAGCTCACCAAACCGGGACGCTGCCTACGAGCAGTACTTC.

This clonotype is medium-sized within its sample. The chain recombines TRBV24-1 with TRBJ2-1; 14 bases fit TRBD2. V lost 4 bases to trimming and J lost 9 bases; unmatched junction nucleotides: 10. The CDR3 spans 17 residues. The germline V gene has CDR1 KGHDR and CDR2 SFDVKD. For the CDR3, the DNA is TGTGCCACCAGTGACCAGGGACTAGCGGGAGCCAGTAGTGAGCAGTTCTTC. Translated: CATSDQGLAGASSEQFF.

This clonotype was seen at least ten times. The chain employs TRBV5-1 and TRBJ1-1; 11 bases match TRBD1. Germline assignment: CDR1 SGHRS and CDR2 YFSETQ. This CDR3 is built from 14 residues. V lost 8 bases and J lost 4; bases outside the gene matches: 7. As DNA, the CDR3 is TGCGCCAGTACATCCGGGACAGGGGGCACTGAAGCTTTCTTT. The encoded protein is CASTSGTGGTEAFF.

This clonotype was picked up many times. The chain combines TRBV6-2 or TRBV6-3 with TRBJ1-5; 11 nucleotides match TRBD1. Germline assignment: CDR1 MNHEY and CDR2 SVGEGT. Trimming cost V 5 bases and J 8 bases; bases outside gene matches: 8. The CDR3 covers 15 residues. The CDR3: CASSPGTGGYEPQHF. CDR3 nucleotide sequence: TGTGCCAGCAGTCCCGGGACAGGGGGTTATGAGCCCCAGCATTTT.